The present entry profiles one TCR beta chain with its context. Trimming took 3 bases from V and 5 from J; bases not matched to a gene: 8. CDR3 length equals 15 residues. Germline CDR1 is MGHDK and CDR2 is SYGVNS. In the original processing: Estimation of nucleated cell counts was performed using reference gene primer amplification. Sequencing was performed with immunoSEQ multiplex PCR; in TCRdb, only in-frame clones are kept and a portion is missing. D and trimming come from the DNA, and the V and J calls and clone size come from that table. The sample lists 100,000 to 110,000 clones; roughly 85% were seen once. The data originate from a study of blood T cell repertoires in COVID-19. On the study more broadly: Acute and convalescent COVID-19 specimens originated in the United States, Italy and Spain. Sources were T cells, B-cell-depleted T cells, or PBMCs; the material itself was cDNA or gDNA.

This TCR came from a man aged 65 to 85 with active or convalescent COVID-19. Sample: peripheral blood. The rearrangement links TRBV25-1 to TRBJ2-7; 9 positions match TRBD1. For the CDR3, the DNA is TGTGCCAGCAGTGAGCAGACAGGGGGTAAAGACGAGCAGTACTTC. It encodes CASSEQTGGKDEQYF.